This T cell receptor beta chain was found in a study of vaccination and CD4 T cells after COVID-19. As concerns this clonotype: Its antigen is not identified.

This CDR3 is 15 amino acids long. The V end lost 6 bases, the J end lost 1 base, and 13 bases lay between the germline ends. Per germline, CDR1 MNHEY and CDR2 SVGEGT. Treatment reported: approximately nine-day PBMC culture with coronavirus spike peptide pools or control peptides (ViraFEST assay). The assay that was used to sequence DNA from cultured CD4+ T cells was the Oncomine TCR Beta short-read assay. TCRdb called the PCR reads again in MiXCR, with one record for every CDR3 protein. This table holds about 14,000 distinct CDR3 sequences, 63% found once. This rearrangement joins TRBV6-2 or TRBV6-3 to TRBJ1-5; the D is unclear. The sequencing sample was made of CD4+ T cells from blood, cultured in vitro. The source of this sequence is a human donor who had recovered from COVID-19. CDR3 in amino acids: CASRIAGGSNQPQHF. For the CDR3, the DNA is TGTGCCAGCAGGATCGCCGGCGGGAGCAATCAGCCCCAGCATTTT.